Described below is a single T cell receptor beta chain sequence and its context. Its antigen is still unknown. This CDR3 comprises 15 residues. From germline, CDR1 is MGHRA and CDR2 YSYEKL. Trimming cost V 1 base and J 0 bases, with 9 bases left between them. The entry originates in a study of PD-1 blockade in classical Hodgkin lymphoma. Study-wide context: With a 2-week interval, patients received intravenous nivolumab at 3 mg/kg. Study conclusions and caveats: At baseline, newly diagnosed patients reportedly showed less TCR diversity than healthy donors.

Every patient was affected by relapse after autologous stem cell transplantation, while exposure to brentuximab vedotin was not uniform. Sequencing used immunoSEQ multiplex PCR; TCRdb keeps in-frame clones, though not all of them. The data hold 65,000 to 95,000 clones, with approximately 88% observed a single time. The receptor was isolated from a human donor with classical Hodgkin lymphoma. V gene TRBV4-1 combines with J gene TRBJ1-1; D unresolved. Sequences were derived from peripheral blood mononuclear cells (PBMCs), sampled at baseline. The chain's CDR3 is CASSQVAVMNTEAFF. The DNA of the CDR3 is TGCGCCAGCAGCCAAGTTGCGGTGATGAACACTGAAGCTTTCTTT.